These 8 T cell receptor beta chains were all obtained from the same sample, sequenced in a study of T cell responses to AZD1222 COVID-19 vaccine. The repertoire was sequenced with immunoSEQ multiplex PCR; TCRdb's copy has only in-frame clones and lacks some. Among 170,000 or so clones listed, roughly 87% were seen once. The sequenced sample was peripheral blood, obtained on day 0 of AZD1222 vaccination. Every receptor here comes from an adult in good health.

The chain is built from TRBV18 and TRBJ1-1; 7 bases fit TRBD1. There are 12 residues in the CDR3. Germline V gene data show CDR1 as KGHSH and CDR2 as LQKENI. The ends lost 6 bases at V and 11 bases at J; junction bases unmatched: 9. CDR3 nucleotides: TGTGCCAGCTCCTATGACAGGGTGGAGGCTTTCTTT. This translates into CASSYDRVEAFF.

This sequence joins TRBV5-1 and TRBJ2-5; D is possibly TRBD2 (5 bases). This CDR3 is 16 amino acids long. Germline CDR1 and CDR2: SGHRS and YFSETQ. The V gene lost 0 bases and the J gene lost 1 base, with 13 bases spanning the gap. CDR3 sequence: CASSLAPKAGQETQYF. In nucleotides, the CDR3 is TGCGCCAGCAGCTTGGCCCCTAAGGCGGGCCAAGAGACCCAGTACTTC.

The V gene is TRBV5-1, the J gene TRBJ2-5; the D gene is possibly TRBD2 (7 bases). The germline V and J ends were trimmed by 0 bases and 5 bases, with 14 bases remaining between them. The CDR3 totals 15 residues. Germline assignment: CDR1 SGHRS and CDR2 YFSETQ. CDR3 in amino acids: CASSLARGARETQYF. As DNA, the CDR3 is TGCGCCAGCAGCTTGGCTCGGGGGGCTCGGGAGACCCAGTACTTC.

This clone was found a few times. The chain is built from TRBV30 and TRBJ2-2; possibly TRBD1 for D (6 bases). The CDR3 has 13 residues. Germline loops: CDR1 GTSNPN, CDR2 SVGIG (reference sequence). As DNA, the CDR3 is TGTAGTCTAGGGACACCGAACACCGGGGAGCTGTTTTTT. Encoded protein: CSLGTPNTGELFF.

The rearrangement joins TRBV5-8 to TRBJ1-1; D gene unclear. Trimming cost V 5 bases and J 1 base, with 12 bases left between them. The V gene's germline CDR1 is SGHTS and CDR2 YDEGEE. The CDR3 consists of 14 residues. The CDR3: CASRTRRWNTEAFF. CDR3 DNA sequence: TGTGCCAGCAGGACTAGACGGTGGAACACTGAAGCTTTCTTT.

The chain recombines TRBV7-9 with TRBJ1-1; D possibly corresponds to TRBD1 (5 bases). V was clipped by 5 bases and J by 3 bases, with 16 bases between them. The CDR3 sequence is 15 residues long. CDR1 is SEHNR and CDR2 is FQNEAQ in the germline V gene (reference sequence). DNA for the CDR3: TGTGCCAGCAGCCCAGGGTGGGGAATGTACACTGAAGCTTTCTTT. It translates to CASSPGWGMYTEAFF.

This sequence joins TRBV28 and TRBJ1-1; a possible D gene is TRBD1 (6 bases). Trimming took 2 bases from V and 11 from J, leaving 18 bases between them. The germline V gene encodes CDR1 MDHEN and CDR2 SYDVKM. The CDR3 spans 14 residues. The chain's CDR3 is CASSLPRRGGQAFF. CDR3 bases: TGTGCCAGCAGTTTACCCAGGAGGGGGGGGCAGGCTTTCTTT.

The gene calls are TRBV18 and TRBJ1-2, with 7 nucleotides matching TRBD1. Germline CDR1 KGHSH, CDR2 LQKENI. With 2 bases clipped from V and 2 bases from J, the junction kept 5 bases outside the gene matches. This CDR3 comprises 15 residues. The CDR3 is CASSPLPQGNYGYTF. In nucleotides, the CDR3 is TGTGCCAGCTCACCATTACCACAGGGGAACTATGGCTACACCTTC. The whole variable domain, filled in from reference TRBV18 and TRBJ1-2, reads NAGVMQNPRHLVRRRGQEARLRCSPMKGHSHVYWYRQLPEEGLKFMVYLQKENIIDESGMPKERFSAEFPKEGPSILRIQQVVRGDSAAYFCASSPLPQGNYGYTFGSGTRLTVV.